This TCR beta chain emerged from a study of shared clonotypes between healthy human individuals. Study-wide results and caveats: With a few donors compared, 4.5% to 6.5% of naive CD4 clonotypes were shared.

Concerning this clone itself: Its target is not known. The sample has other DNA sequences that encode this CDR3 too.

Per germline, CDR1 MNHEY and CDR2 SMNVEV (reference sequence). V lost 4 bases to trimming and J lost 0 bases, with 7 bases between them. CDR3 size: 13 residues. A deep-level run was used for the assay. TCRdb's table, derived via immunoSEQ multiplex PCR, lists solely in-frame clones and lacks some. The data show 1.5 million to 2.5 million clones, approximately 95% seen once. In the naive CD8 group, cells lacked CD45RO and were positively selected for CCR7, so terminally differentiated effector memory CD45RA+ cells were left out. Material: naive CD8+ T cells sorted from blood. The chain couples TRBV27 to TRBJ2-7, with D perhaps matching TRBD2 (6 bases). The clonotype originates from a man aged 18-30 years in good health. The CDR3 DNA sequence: TGTGCCAGCAGTTGGGACTCCTCCTACGAGCAGTACTTC. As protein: CASSWDSSYEQYF.